This T cell receptor (beta chain) was sequenced during a study of cytomegalovirus exposure and HLA in healthy donors. V lost 5 bases and J 0 bases, leaving 14 bases between the germline ends. Germline V gene lookup returns CDR1 SGHNT and CDR2 YYREEE (reference sequence). CDR3 length: 15 residues. PCR was performed using 60 Vbeta and 13 Jbeta primers. The data were produced by immunoSEQ multiplex PCR, yet TCRdb's version contains in-frame clones alone and is incomplete. This table has some 150,000 clones, about 72% appearing once. V and J are TRBV5-4 and TRBJ1-2; the D is unclear. The TCR was taken from a man in his 60s in good health and CMV-seronegative. Input material: PBMCs. The CDR3 spells CASSLRVTSNYGYTF. CDR3 nucleotides: TGTGCCAGCAGTCTGCGAGTAACCTCTAACTATGGCTACACCTTC.